This T cell receptor (beta chain) was sequenced during a study of blood T cell repertoires in COVID-19. The method was immunoSEQ multiplex PCR; TCRdb's version includes in-frame clones alone and lacks a portion of them. The sample holds roughly 300,000 clones, about four fifths seen once. The sample holds one count of this clone. This CDR3 is 18 amino acids long. With 2 bases removed from V and 0 bases from J, the gap between germline ends came to 17 bases. Germline V gives CDR1 SGHKS, CDR2 YYEKEE (reference sequence). The clonotype originates from a human donor with COVID-19, enrolled during active disease. The donor label of this sample is uncertain. This chain links TRBV5-5 with TRBJ2-2; the D gene is possibly TRBD1 (6 bases). The sequenced material came from peripheral blood. The CDR3: CASSLGTGWWPNTGELFF. CDR3 DNA sequence: TGTGCCAGCAGCTTAGGTACAGGGTGGTGGCCGAACACCGGGGAGCTGTTTTTT.